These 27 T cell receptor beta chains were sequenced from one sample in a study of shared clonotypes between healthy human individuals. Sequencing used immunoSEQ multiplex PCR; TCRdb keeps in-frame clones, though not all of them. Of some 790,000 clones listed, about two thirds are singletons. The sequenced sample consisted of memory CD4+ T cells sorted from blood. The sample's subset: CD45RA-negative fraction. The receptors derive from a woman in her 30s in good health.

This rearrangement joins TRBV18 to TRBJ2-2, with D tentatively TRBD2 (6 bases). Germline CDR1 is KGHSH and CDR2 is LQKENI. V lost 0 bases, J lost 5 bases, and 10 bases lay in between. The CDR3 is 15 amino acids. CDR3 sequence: CASSPPSGRTGELFF. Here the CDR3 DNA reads TGTGCCAGCTCACCACCGTCAGGGAGGACCGGGGAGCTGTTTTTT. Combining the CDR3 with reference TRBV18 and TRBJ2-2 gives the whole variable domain NAGVMQNPRHLVRRRGQEARLRCSPMKGHSHVYWYRQLPEEGLKFMVYLQKENIIDESGMPKERFSAEFPKEGPSILRIQQVVRGDSAAYFCASSPPSGRTGELFFGEGSRLTVL.

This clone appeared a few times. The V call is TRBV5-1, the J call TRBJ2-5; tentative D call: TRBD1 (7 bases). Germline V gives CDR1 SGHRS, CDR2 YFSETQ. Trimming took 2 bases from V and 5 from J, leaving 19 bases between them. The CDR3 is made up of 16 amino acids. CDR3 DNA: TGCGCCAGCAGCTTTTCGGACTACAGGGGTCGCGAGACCCAGTACTTC. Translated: CASSFSDYRGRETQYF.

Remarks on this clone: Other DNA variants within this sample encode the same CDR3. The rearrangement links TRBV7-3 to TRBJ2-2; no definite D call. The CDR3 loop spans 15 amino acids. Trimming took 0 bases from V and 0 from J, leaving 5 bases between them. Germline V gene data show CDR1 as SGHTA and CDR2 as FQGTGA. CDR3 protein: CASSLTQSNTGELFF. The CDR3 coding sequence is TGTGCCAGCAGCTTAACGCAGTCGAACACCGGGGAGCTGTTTTTT.

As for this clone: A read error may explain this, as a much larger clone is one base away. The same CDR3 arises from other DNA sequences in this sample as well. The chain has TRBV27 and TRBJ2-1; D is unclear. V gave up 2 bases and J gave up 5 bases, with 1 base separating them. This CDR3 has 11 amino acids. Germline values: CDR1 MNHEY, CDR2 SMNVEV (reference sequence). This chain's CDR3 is CASSLDNEQFF. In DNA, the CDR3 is TGTGCCAGCAGTTTAGACAATGAGCAGTTCTTC.

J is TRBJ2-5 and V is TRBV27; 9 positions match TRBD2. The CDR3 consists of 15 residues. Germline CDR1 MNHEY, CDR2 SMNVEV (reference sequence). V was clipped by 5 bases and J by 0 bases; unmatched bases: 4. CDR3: CASSGASGNQETQYF. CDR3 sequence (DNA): TGTGCCAGCAGTGGGGCTAGCGGGAACCAAGAGACCCAGTACTTC.

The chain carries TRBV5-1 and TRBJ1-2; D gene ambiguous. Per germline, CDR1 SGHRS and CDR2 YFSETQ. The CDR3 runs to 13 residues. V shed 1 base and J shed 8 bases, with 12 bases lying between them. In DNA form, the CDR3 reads TGCGCCAGCAGCTTGTCATCCTTCCGGGGCTACACCTTC. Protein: CASSLSSFRGYTF. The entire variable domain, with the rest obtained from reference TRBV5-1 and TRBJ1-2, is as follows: KAGVTQTPRYLIKTRGQQVTLSCSPISGHRSVSWYQQTPGQGLQFLFEYFSETQRNKGNFPGRFSGRQFSNSRSEMNVSTLELGDSALYLCASSLSSFRGYTFGSGTRLTVV.

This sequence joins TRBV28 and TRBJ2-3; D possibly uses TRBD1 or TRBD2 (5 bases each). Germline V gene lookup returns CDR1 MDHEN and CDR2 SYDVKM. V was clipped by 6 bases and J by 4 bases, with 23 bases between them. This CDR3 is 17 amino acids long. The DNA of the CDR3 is TGTGCCAGCAGGCCTAGCCAGGGTGGGTTTCGGGCAGATACGCAGTATTTT. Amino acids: CASRPSQGGFRADTQYF.

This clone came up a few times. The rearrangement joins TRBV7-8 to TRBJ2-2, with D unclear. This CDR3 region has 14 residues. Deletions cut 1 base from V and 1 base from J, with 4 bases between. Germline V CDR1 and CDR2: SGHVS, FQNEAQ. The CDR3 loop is CASSLGRNTGELFF. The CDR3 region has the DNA TGTGCCAGCAGCTTAGGAAGGAACACCGGGGAGCTGTTTTTT.

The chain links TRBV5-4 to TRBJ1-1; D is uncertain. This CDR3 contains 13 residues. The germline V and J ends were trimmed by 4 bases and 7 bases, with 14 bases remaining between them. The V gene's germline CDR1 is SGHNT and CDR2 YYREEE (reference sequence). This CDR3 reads CASSNLGEDEAFF. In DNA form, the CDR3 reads TGTGCCAGCAGCAACCTTGGGGAGGATGAAGCTTTCTTT.

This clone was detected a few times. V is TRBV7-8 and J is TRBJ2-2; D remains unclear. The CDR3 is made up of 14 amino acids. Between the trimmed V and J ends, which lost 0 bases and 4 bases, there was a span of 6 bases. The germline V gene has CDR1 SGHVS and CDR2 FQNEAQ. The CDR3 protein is CASSLAAVTGELFF. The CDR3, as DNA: TGTGCCAGCAGCTTAGCTGCGGTCACCGGGGAGCTGTTTTTT. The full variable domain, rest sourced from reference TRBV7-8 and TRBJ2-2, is GAGVSQSPRYKVAKRGQDVALRCDPISGHVSLFWYQQALGQGPEFLTYFQNEAQLDKSGLPSDRFFAERPEGSVSTLKIQRTQQEDSAVYLCASSLAAVTGELFFGEGSRLTVL.

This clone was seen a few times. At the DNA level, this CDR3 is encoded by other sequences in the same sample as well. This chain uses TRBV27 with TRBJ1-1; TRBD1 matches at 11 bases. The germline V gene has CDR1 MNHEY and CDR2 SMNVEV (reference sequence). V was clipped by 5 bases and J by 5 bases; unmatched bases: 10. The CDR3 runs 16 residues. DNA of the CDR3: TGTGCCAGCAGTCCCCGGACAGGGGGCCTCTCGACTGAAGCTTTCTTT. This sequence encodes CASSPRTGGLSTEAFF.

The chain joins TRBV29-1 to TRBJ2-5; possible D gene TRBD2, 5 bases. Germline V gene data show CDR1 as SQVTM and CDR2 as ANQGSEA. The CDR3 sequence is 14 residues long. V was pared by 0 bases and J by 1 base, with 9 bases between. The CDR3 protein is CSVEEWTAQETQYF. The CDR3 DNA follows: TGCAGCGTTGAAGAGTGGACTGCCCAAGAGACCCAGTACTTC.

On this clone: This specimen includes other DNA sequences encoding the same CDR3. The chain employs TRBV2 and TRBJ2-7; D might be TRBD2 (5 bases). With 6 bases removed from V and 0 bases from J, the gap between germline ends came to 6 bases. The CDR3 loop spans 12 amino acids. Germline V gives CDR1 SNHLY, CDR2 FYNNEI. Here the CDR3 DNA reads TGTGCCAGCAGGGGAGACTCCTACGAGCAGTACTTC. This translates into CASRGDSYEQYF.

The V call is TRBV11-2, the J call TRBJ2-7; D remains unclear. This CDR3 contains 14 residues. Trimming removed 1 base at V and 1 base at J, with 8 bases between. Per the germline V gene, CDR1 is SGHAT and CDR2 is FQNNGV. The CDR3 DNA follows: TGTGCCAGCAGCTTAGGTTGGGGATCCTACGAGCAGTACTTC. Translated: CASSLGWGSYEQYF.

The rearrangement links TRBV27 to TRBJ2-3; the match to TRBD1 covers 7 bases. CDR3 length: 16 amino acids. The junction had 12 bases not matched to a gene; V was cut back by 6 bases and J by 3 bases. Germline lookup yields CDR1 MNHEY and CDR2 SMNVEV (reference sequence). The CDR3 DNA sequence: TGTGCCAGCAGCCCGAGTTGGGCAGGGGGAACAGATACGCAGTATTTT. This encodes CASSPSWAGGTDTQYF.

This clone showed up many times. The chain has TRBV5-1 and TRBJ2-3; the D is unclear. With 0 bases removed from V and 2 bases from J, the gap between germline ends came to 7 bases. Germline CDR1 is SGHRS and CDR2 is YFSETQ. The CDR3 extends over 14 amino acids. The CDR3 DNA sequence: TGCGCCAGCAGCTTGGACGGTTTCACAGATACGCAGTATTTT. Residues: CASSLDGFTDTQYF.

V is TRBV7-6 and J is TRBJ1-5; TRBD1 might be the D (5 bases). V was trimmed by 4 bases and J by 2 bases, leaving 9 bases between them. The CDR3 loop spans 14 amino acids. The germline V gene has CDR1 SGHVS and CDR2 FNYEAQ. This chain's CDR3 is CASSSQQGNQPQHF. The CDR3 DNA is TGTGCCAGCAGCTCACAACAGGGCAATCAGCCCCAGCATTTT.

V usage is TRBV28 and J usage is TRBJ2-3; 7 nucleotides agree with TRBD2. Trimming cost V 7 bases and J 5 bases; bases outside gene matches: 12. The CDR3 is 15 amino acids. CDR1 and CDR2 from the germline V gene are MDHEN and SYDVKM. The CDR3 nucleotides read TGTGCCAGCACCCATCAGGCGGGAGTTAAAGATACGCAGTATTTT. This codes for CASTHQAGVKDTQYF. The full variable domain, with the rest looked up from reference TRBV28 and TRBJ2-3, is DVKVTQSSRYLVKRTGEKVFLECVQDMDHENMFWYRQDPGLGLRLIYFSYDVKMKEKGDIPEGYSVSREKKERFSLILESASTNQTSMYLCASTHQAGVKDTQYFGPGTRLTVL.

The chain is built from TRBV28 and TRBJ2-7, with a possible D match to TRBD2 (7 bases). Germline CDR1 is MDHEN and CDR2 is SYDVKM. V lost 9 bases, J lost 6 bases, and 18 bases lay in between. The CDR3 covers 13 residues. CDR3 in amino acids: CASQVGGPGEQYF. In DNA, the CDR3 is TGTGCCAGTCAAGTCGGGGGGCCGGGCGAGCAGTACTTC.

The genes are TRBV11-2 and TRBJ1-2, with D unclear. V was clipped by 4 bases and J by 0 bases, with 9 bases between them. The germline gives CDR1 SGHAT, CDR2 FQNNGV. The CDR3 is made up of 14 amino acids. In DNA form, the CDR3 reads TGTGCCAGCAGCTCGAGTCTCACTAACTATGGCTACACCTTC. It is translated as CASSSSLTNYGYTF.

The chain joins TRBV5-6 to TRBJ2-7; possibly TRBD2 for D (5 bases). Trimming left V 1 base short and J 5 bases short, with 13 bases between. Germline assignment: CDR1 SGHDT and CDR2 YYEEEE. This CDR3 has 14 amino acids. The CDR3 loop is CASSLLEEVDEQYF. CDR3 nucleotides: TGTGCCAGCAGCTTGCTGGAGGAGGTAGACGAGCAGTACTTC.

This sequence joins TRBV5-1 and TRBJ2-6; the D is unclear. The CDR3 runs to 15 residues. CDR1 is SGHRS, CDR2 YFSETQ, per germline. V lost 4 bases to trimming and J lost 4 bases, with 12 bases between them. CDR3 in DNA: TGCGCCAGCAGCCCCAAGGTGCCCGGGGCCAACGTCCTGACTTTC. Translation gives CASSPKVPGANVLTF.

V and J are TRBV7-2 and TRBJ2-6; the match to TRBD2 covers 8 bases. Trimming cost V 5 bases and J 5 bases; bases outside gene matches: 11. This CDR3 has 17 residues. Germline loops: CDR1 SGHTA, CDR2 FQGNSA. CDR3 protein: CASSPGGAGGRANVLTF. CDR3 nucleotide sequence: TGTGCCAGCAGCCCCGGGGGGGCCGGTGGGAGGGCCAACGTCCTGACTTTC.

Here the CDR3 reads CASSLGLSQNTGELFF. CDR3 in DNA: TGTGCCAGCAGCTTAGGACTGAGCCAGAACACCGGGGAGCTGTTTTTT. The genes are TRBV7-2 and TRBJ2-2; unclear D gene. Germline assignment: CDR1 SGHTA and CDR2 FQGNSA. The length of the CDR3 is 16 residues. Deletions cut 1 base from V and 1 base from J, with 10 bases between.

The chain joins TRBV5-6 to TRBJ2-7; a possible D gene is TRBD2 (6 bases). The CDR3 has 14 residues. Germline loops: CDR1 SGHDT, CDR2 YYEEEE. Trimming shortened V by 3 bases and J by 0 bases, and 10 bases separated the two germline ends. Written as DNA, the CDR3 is TGTGCCAGCAGCTGGGGACTCCACTCCTACGAGCAGTACTTC. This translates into CASSWGLHSYEQYF.

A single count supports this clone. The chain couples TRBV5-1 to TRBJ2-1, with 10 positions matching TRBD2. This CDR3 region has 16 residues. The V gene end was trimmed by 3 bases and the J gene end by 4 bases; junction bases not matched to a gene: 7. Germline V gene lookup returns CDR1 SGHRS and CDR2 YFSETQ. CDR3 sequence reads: CASSSILAGEYNEQFF. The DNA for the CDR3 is TGCGCCAGCAGCTCAATTCTAGCGGGAGAATACAATGAGCAGTTCTTC.

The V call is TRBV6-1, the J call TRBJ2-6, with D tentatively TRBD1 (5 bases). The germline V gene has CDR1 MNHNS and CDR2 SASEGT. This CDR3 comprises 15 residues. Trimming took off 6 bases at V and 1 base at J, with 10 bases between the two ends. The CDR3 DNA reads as TGTGCCAGCAGATTACAGGCGTCTGGGGCCAACGTCCTGACTTTC. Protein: CASRLQASGANVLTF.